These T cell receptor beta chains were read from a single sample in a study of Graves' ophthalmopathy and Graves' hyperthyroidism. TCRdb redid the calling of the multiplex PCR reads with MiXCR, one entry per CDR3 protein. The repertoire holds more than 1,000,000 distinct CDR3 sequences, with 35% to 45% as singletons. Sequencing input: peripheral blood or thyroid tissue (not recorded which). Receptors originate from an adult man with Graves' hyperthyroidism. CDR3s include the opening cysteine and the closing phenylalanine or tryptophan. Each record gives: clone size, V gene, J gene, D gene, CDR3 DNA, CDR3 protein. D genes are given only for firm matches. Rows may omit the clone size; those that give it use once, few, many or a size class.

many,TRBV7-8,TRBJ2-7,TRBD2,TGTGCCAGCAGCTCTAGCGGCCTTTCCTACGAGCAGTACTTC,CASSSSGLSYEQYF
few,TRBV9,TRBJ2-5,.,TGTGCCAGCAGCGTAGGAGGCTTCTCTGGTTCCCGCCAAGAGGCCCAGTACTTC,CASSVGGFSGSRQEAQYF
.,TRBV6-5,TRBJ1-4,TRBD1,TGTGCCAGCAGTTACGGAGGGACAGGGAACGAAAAACTGTTTTTT,CASSYGGTGNEKLFF
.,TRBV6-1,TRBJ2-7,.,TGTGCCAGCGGATGGGGGGCCTACGAGCAGTACTTC,CASGWGAYEQYF
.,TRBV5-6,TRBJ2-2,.,TGTGCCAGCAGCTTGGGGCCCCGGGAGCTGTTTTTT,CASSLGPRELFF
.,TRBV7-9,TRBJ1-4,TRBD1,TGTGCCAGCAGCCCCGGGGCAGGGGGGCCTGAAAAACTGTTTTTT,CASSPGAGGPEKLFF
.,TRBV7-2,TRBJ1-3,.,TGTGCCAGCAGCTTAGCTAGCGCGGCTGGAAACACCATATATTTT,CASSLASAAGNTIYF
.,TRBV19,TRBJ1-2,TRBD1,TGTGCCAGTAGTACCTACACAGGGGGCAGCTACACCTTC,CASSTYTGGSYTF
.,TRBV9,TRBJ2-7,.,TGTGCCAGCAGCCCCCAGGTCAGCTCCTACGAGCAGTACTTC,CASSPQVSSYEQYF
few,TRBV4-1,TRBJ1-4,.,TGCGCCAGCAGCCAAGAACGGGTCACTAATGAAAAACTGTTTTTT,CASSQERVTNEKLFF
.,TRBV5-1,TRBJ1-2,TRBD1,TGCGCCAGCAGCTTCTCCGCACAGGGGGAATCCTACACCTTC,CASSFSAQGESYTF
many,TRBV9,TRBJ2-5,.,TGTGCCAGCAGCGCAGATGGGGGGTTAGAGACCCAGTACTTC,CASSADGGLETQYF
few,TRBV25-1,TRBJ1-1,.,TGTGCCAGCAGTGAATTTGGAGGGGTCCAAAACACTGAAGCTTTCTTT,CASSEFGGVQNTEAFF
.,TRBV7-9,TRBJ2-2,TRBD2,TGCGCCAGCAGCCTTTACGGTAGCGGGAGAATCAATGAGCAGTTTTTT,CASSLYGSGRINEQFF
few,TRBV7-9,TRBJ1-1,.,TGTGCCAGCAGCTCCCCCCTTAGGGTCAAAGCTTTCTTT,CASSSPLRVKAFF
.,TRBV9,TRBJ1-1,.,TGTGCCAGCAGCCCTACCGAGTGGGGGGCTTTCTTT,CASSPTEWGAFF
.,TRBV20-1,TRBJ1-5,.,TGCAGTGCTAGATGGGGCCCGAAGGGGCCCCAGCATTTT,CSARWGPKGPQHF
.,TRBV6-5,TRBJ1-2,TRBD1,TGTGCCAGCAGTTACTCCAGGACAGGGGGCGCGAGCTATGGCTACACCTTC,CASSYSRTGGASYGYTF
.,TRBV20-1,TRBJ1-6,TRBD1,TGCAGTGCTAGCGTTCCCGGGACAGGGAGTTCACCCCTCCACTTT,CSASVPGTGSSPLHF
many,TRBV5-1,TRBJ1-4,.,TGCGCCAGCAGCTTGGTGGTCCGGCCAGCTAATGAAAAACTGTTTTTT,CASSLVVRPANEKLFF
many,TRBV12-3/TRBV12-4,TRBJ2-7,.,TGTGCCAGCAGTCGGAGACACGAGCAGTACTTC,CASSRRHEQYF
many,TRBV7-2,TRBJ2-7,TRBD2,TGTGCCAGCAGCATTAGACTAGCGGGGGCCTACGAGCAGTACTTC,CASSIRLAGAYEQYF
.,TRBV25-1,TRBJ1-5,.,TGTGCCAGCAGTGTTGCGGGGGGTTACAATGAGCATTTT,CASSVAGGYNEHF
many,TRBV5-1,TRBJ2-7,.,TGCGCCAGCAGCTTGAGCCAGGGAGGATACGAGCAGTACTTC,CASSLSQGGYEQYF
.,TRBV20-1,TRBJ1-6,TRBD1,TGCAGTGCTAGAGGGACAGGGGATTCACCCCTCCACTTT,CSARGTGDSPLHF